Below are 13 T cell receptor beta chains sequenced from a single sample in a study of blood T cells in healthy people across ages (dated by TCRdb to between 2014 and 2016). Library creation used 5' RACE. The data were produced on an Illumina HiSeq 2500. A second PCR of roughly 6 to 11 cycles was run with a J-beta primer mix and a sample-barcoded 5' primer. The public reads were reanalyzed by TCRdb: fastp trimming at Q25, MiXCR alignment, in-frame beta chains only. Every distinct CDR3 protein forms one entry, paired with its most common genes and DNA. Recorded for this sample are approximately 1.5 million distinct CDR3 sequences; approximately 39% of them occurred a single time. The ten largest make up roughly 3.7% of the sample. The sequencing sample was made of blood. All receptors derive from a woman under 30 in good health.

V usage is TRBV4-1 and J usage is TRBJ2-1; D may be TRBD1 or TRBD2 (5 bases each). CDR1 MGHRA and CDR2 YSYEKL come from the germline V gene. The V end lost 2 bases, the J end lost 1 base, and 18 bases lay between the germline ends. The CDR3 spans 18 residues. The CDR3 region is CASSQKPGDPVSYNEQFF. In DNA form, the CDR3 reads TGCGCCAGCAGCCAAAAACCCGGGGACCCCGTGTCCTACAATGAGCAGTTCTTC.

The chain combines TRBV6-5 with TRBJ1-2; tentative D call: TRBD1 (5 bases). The germline CDR1 and CDR2 sequences are MNHEY and SVGAGI. Trimming removed 8 bases at V and 7 bases at J, with 14 bases between. The CDR3 is made up of 12 amino acids. The CDR3 DNA reads TGTGCCAGCGGTTTGAGGGGTTTTGGCTACACCTTC. This gives the protein CASGLRGFGYTF.

This clonotype was picked up many times. The genes are TRBV15 and TRBJ2-3; perhaps TRBD1 as D (6 bases). V was pared by 9 bases and J by 3 bases, with 7 bases between. Germline values: CDR1 LNHNV, CDR2 YYDKDF (reference sequence). The CDR3 length is 11 residues. The CDR3 DNA reads as TGTGCCACACAGGGTACAGATACGCAGTATTTT. Its protein is CATQGTDTQYF.

The CDR3 DNA follows: TGTGCCAGCAGTTTATCGGCCAGGGACGTCAAAGGCTACACCTTC. This sequence encodes CASSLSARDVKGYTF. The rearrangement uses TRBV28 and TRBJ1-2; TRBD1 is a possible D gene (5 bases). CDR1 and CDR2 from the germline V gene are MDHEN and SYDVKM. The CDR3 covers 15 residues. Trimming pared 1 base from V and 8 bases from J, leaving 17 bases between.

CDR3 loop: CASSPAPGQGGTEAFF. CDR3 sequence (DNA): TGCGCCAGCAGCCCGGCACCCGGACAGGGCGGCACTGAAGCTTTCTTT. The chain couples TRBV5-1 to TRBJ1-1, with 8 bases that match TRBD1. The CDR3 length is 16 residues. Germline CDR1 and CDR2: SGHRS and YFSETQ. V was pared by 4 bases and J by 4 bases, with 12 bases of the junction left unmatched. Full variable domain (outside the CDR3, taken from reference TRBV5-1 and TRBJ1-1): KAGVTQTPRYLIKTRGQQVTLSCSPISGHRSVSWYQQTPGQGLQFLFEYFSETQRNKGNFPGRFSGRQFSNSRSEMNVSTLELGDSALYLCASSPAPGQGGTEAFFGQGTRLTVV.

The chain recombines TRBV5-1 with TRBJ1-1; 11 nucleotides agree with TRBD1. In germline, CDR1 is SGHRS, CDR2 YFSETQ. The CDR3 consists of 15 residues. V lost 4 bases, J lost 5 bases, and 7 bases stayed unmatched. The CDR3 sequence is CASSGQGAPSTEAFF. CDR3 nucleotide sequence: TGCGCCAGCAGCGGACAGGGGGCCCCTAGTACTGAAGCTTTCTTT.

In the case of this clonotype: A much more abundant neighbour one base away suggests this may be a read error. This chain links TRBV9 with TRBJ1-6; 8 bases match TRBD1. The CDR3 extends over 16 amino acids. Germline CDR1 and CDR2: SGDLS and YYNGEE. With V trimmed by 3 bases and J by 3 bases, 5 bases remained unmatched. CDR3 coding DNA: TGTGCCAGCAGCGAAGGACAGGGCGTCTATAATTCACCCCTCCACTTT. It translates to CASSEGQGVYNSPLHF.

This clonotype was detected once. The CDR3 loop is CASSPGRDLGTDTQYF. CDR3 DNA sequence: TGTGCCAGCTCCCCCGGACGCGATCTCGGCACAGATACGCAGTATTTT. The chain recombines TRBV27 with TRBJ2-3; no clear D gene. The CDR3 extends over 16 amino acids. Germline-derived CDR1 and CDR2 are MNHEY and SMNVEV (reference sequence). Trimming removed 8 bases from V and 1 base from J, with 19 bases in between.

This clonotype has just a few counts. This chain links TRBV6-5 with TRBJ1-1; D remains unclear. This CDR3 has 14 residues. CDR1 MNHEY and CDR2 SVGAGI come from the germline V gene. V shed 4 bases and J shed 5 bases, with 14 bases lying between them. CDR3 residues: CASSSATSATEAFF. Written as DNA, the CDR3 is TGTGCCAGCAGTTCCGCGACATCGGCGACTGAAGCTTTCTTT.

Of note for this clonotype: Germline is not matched at one junction end, which may reflect a read error. This chain links TRBV15 with TRBJ1-4; D call uncertain. CDR3 size: 15 residues. Germline V CDR1 and CDR2: LNHNV, YYDKDF (reference sequence). DNA for the CDR3: TGTACCACCAGCAGAGTGCGGCACTCTAATGAAAAACTGTTTTTT. It is translated as CTTSRVRHSNEKLFF.

This chain connects TRBV4-1 to TRBJ2-7; D remains unclear. V was shortened by 1 base and J by 9 bases, with 10 bases between the two germline ends. The germline V gene encodes CDR1 MGHRA and CDR2 YSYEKL. This CDR3 has 12 amino acids. CDR3 in amino acids: CASSQGTRRQYF. The CDR3 DNA reads TGCGCCAGCAGCCAAGGGACGAGGAGGCAGTACTTC.

The CDR3 spells CASSLERPAASSYEQYF. DNA for the CDR3: TGTGCCAGCAGCTTAGAAAGGCCGGCGGCCAGCTCCTACGAGCAGTACTTC. The V gene is TRBV7-2, the J gene TRBJ2-7; D ambiguous. Germline CDR1 and CDR2: SGHTA and FQGNSA. This CDR3 is 17 amino acids long. The ends were cut back, 1 base at V and 0 bases at J, with 16 bases in the middle.

In the case of this clonotype: Possible read error: a much larger clone is one base away. V is TRBV6-5 and J is TRBJ2-5; 9 bases agree with TRBD2. Germline assignment: CDR1 MNHEY and CDR2 SVGAGI. The CDR3 is made up of 16 amino acids. Losses at the gene ends were 6 bases for V and 11 bases for J; bases not matched to a gene: 19. CDR3 protein: CASSGYPSSGINEQYF. The CDR3 DNA reads TGTGCCAGCAGCGGATACCCTTCTAGCGGGATCAATGAGCAGTACTTC.